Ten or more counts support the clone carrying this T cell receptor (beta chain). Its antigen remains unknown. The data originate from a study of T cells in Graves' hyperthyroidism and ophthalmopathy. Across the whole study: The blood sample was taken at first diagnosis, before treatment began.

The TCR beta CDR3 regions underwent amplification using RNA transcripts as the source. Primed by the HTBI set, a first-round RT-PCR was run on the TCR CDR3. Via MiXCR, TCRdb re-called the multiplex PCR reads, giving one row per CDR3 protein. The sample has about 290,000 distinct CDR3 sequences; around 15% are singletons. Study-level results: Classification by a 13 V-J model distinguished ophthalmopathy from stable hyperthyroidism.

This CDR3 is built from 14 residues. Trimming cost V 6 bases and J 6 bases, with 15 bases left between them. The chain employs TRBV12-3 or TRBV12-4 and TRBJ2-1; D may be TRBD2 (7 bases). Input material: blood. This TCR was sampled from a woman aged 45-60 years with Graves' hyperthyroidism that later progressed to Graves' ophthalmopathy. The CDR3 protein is CASSLRGGTNEQFF. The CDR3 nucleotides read TGTGCCAGCAGCCTAAGGGGGGGCACCAATGAGCAGTTCTTC.